The sequence of this TCR beta chain was determined in a study of CD8 T cells in ankylosing spondylitis. The CDR3 spans 14 residues. V was clipped by 7 bases and J by 1 base; unmatched bases: 4. Germline V lookup: CDR1 LNHDA, CDR2 SQIVND (reference sequence). As concerns this clonotype: Its antigen is not identified.

The authors made TCR beta libraries by quantitative 5'-RACE with molecular barcodes. TCRdb independently ran MiXCR on the 5' RACE reads; one entry per CDR3 protein. This table holds some 330,000 distinct CDR3 sequences, 7.5% to 9% found once. Whole-study findings and limits: From matched ankylosing spondylitis synovial fluid, disease-linked clones were reportedly recovered at significantly enriched levels. About 8 highly homologous variants made up a TCR beta motif, and this motif appeared characteristic of ankylosing spondylitis blood. Prior work had noted some motif variants in reactive arthritis blood and synovial fluid.

V is TRBV19 and J is TRBJ2-7; 10 bases match TRBD1. Sample: blood, either unsorted or a sorted T cell fraction (not recorded which). The source of this sequence is a male donor with ankylosing spondylitis. As DNA, the CDR3 is TGTGCCAGTACTCCGGGACAGGGGTCCTACGAGCAGTACTTC. It specifies CASTPGQGSYEQYF.